This T cell receptor (beta chain) was sequenced for a study of sequential checkpoint blockade in melanoma. Regarding treatment: randomized to nivolumab then ipilimumab (arm A) or the reverse (arm B). No patient had prior DNA-damaging chemotherapy. Produced via immunoSEQ multiplex PCR; TCRdb's table is partial and in-frame only. The profile shows thousands of clones, about three fifths of them singletons. The TCR sequence derives from a human donor with melanoma. The source material was CD8+ T cells sorted from blood (inferred from file names), sampled from a patient given nivolumab and ipilimumab in sequence.

The CDR3 sequence: CATRDRTPYEQYF. In DNA, the CDR3 is TGTGCCACCCGGGACAGGACGCCCTACGAGCAGTACTTC. The chain has TRBV28 and TRBJ2-7, with TRBD1 identical over 8 bases. The CDR3 consists of 13 residues. The trim removed 10 bases at V and 2 bases at J, leaving 7 bases unmatched. The germline V gene encodes CDR1 MDHEN and CDR2 SYDVKM.